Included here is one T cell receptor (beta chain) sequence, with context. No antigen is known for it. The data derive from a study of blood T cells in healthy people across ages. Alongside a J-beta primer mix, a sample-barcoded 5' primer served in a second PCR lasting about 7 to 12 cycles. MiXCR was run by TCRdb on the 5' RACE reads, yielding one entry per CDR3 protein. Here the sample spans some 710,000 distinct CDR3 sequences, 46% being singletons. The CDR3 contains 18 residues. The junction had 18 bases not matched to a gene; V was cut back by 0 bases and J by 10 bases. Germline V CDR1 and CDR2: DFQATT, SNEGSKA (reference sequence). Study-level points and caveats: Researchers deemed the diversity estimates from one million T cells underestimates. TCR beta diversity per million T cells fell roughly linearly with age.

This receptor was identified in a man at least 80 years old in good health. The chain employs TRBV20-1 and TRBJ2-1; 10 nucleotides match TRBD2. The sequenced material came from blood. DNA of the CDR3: TGCAGTGCTAGAGACCCACGTCGCCCAGCGGGAGGGCCAAGGGAGCAGTTCTTC. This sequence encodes CSARDPRRPAGGPREQFF.